A selection of T cell receptor beta chains follows, all from one sample in a study of blood T cell repertoires in COVID-19. The assay was immunoSEQ multiplex PCR, and TCRdb's table has in-frame clones only and misses some. The sample holds under 140,000 clones; roughly four fifths are singletons and the top ten take about 15%. What was sequenced was peripheral blood. The source is a woman in her fifties or sixties with acute or convalescent COVID-19. CDR3s leave out the opening cysteine and the closing phenylalanine or tryptophan. Each record gives: J gene, V gene, CDR3 length, CDR3 protein.

TRBJ2-1 | TRBV15 | 10 | ATSASSDEQF
TRBJ1-6 | TRBV4-3 | 12 | ASSQEAGLPPLH
TRBJ2-3 | TRBV5-4 | 14 | ASSGAGGGATDTQY
TRBJ2-2 | TRBV4-2 | 15 | ASSPVKRGSNTGELF
TRBJ1-5 | TRBV29-1 | 11 | SAAGTGDQPQH
TRBJ1-5 | TRBV4-1 | 13 | ASSQEWAGDQPQH
TRBJ1-2 | TRBV4-1 | 12 | ASSQMGQNYGYT
TRBJ1-2 | TRBV9 | 12 | ASSSGSENYGYT
TRBJ1-5 | TRBV30 | 11 | AWSPGPGWARH
TRBJ2-2 | TRBV7-2 | 13 | ASREDRVHTGELF
TRBJ1-6 | TRBV4-3 | 12 | ASSTRQDNSPLH
TRBJ2-7 | TRBV5-4 | 11 | ASSLEQGYEQY
TRBJ2-3 | TRBV4-2 | 16 | ASSQDWRRDSAADTQY
TRBJ1-2 | TRBV2 | 12 | ASSEGTQYYGYT
TRBJ2-7 | TRBV9 | 11 | ASSVPPLHEQY
TRBJ1-6 | TRBV4-3 | 13 | ASSQVPGPNSPLH
TRBJ1-4 | TRBV7-2 | 12 | ASSPGQGSEKLF
TRBJ1-5 | TRBV2 | 11 | ASSENSYQPQH
TRBJ2-5 | TRBV4-3 | 14 | ASSQDGGGGQETQY
TRBJ1-4 | TRBV6-5 | 13 | ASTHPGTGNEKLF
TRBJ1-2 | TRBV28 | 13 | ASSLTGGSNYGYT
TRBJ1-6 | TRBV27 | 15 | ASSSPDRLRYNSPLH
TRBJ1-1 | TRBV5-1 | 12 | ASSPRVGGTEAF
TRBJ2-3 | TRBV7-3 | 14 | ASSLGGNRGTDTQY
TRBJ1-2 | TRBV28 | 12 | ASRVDGQGRGYT
TRBJ2-4 | TRBV5-6 | 13 | ASSLGGGAKNIQY
TRBJ2-7 | TRBV6-5 | 12 | ASSYSQGRYEQY
TRBJ2-1 | TRBV5-6 | 13 | ASSGRAGAYNEQF
TRBJ1-2 | TRBV6-5 | 10 | ASSPRNYGYT
TRBJ2-2 | TRBV11-3 | 13 | ASSVGYPSSGELF
TRBJ2-7 | TRBV5-4 | 15 | ASSLWGSQGRGYEQY
TRBJ2-3 | TRBV6-2/TRBV6-3 | 13 | ASSYRGDDTDTQY
TRBJ2-5 | TRBV6-2/TRBV6-3 | 15 | ASSPAGTSGGKETQY
TRBJ2-7 | TRBV14 | 10 | ASSTVVYEQY
TRBJ1-6 | TRBV5-1 | 12 | ASSSTGTNSPLH
TRBJ1-2 | TRBV4-3 | 13 | ASSQDAGFNYGYT
TRBJ2-5 | TRBV10-3 | 13 | AISDPGQGVETQY
TRBJ1-2 | TRBV9 | 13 | ASSVEARTGEGYT
TRBJ2-6 | TRBV3-1/TRBV3-2 | 15 | ASSPRASIPGANVLT
TRBJ1-1 | TRBV5-4 | 13 | ASSFEAGGLTEAF
TRBJ2-3 | TRBV18 | 12 | ASSPTENTDTQY
TRBJ1-2 | TRBV3-1/TRBV3-2 | 12 | ASSQTGRGYGYT
TRBJ1-5 | TRBV7-3 | 13 | ASSLPPNRAQPQH
TRBJ2-7 | TRBV23-1 | 15 | AGPGDSTGRCHSEQY
TRBJ1-4 | TRBV5-1 | 11 | ASSLDGNEKLF
TRBJ1-5 | TRBV11-2 | 12 | ASSGGGWGQPQH
TRBJ2-3 | TRBV5-1 | 13 | ASSPQGPSTDTQY
TRBJ2-1 | TRBV27 | 15 | ASSPKRDTSSYNEQF
TRBJ2-3 | TRBV5-4 | 13 | ASSSGTGRTDTQY